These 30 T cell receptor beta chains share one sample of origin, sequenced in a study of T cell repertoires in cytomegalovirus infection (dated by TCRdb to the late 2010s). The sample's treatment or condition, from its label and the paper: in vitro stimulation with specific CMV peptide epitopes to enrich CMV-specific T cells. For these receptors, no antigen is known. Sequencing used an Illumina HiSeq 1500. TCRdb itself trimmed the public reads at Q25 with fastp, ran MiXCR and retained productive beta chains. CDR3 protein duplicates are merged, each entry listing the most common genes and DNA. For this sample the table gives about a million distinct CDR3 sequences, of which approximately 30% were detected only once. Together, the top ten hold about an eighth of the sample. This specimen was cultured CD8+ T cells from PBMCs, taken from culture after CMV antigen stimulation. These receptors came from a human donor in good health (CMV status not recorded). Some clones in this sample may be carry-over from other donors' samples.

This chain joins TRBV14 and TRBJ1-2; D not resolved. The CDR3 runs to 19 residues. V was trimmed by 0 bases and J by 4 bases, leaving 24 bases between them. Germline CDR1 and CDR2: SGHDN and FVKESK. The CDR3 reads CASSQETVPSLNKFYGYTF. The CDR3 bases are TGTGCCAGCAGCCAAGAAACAGTCCCCTCTTTAAATAAATTCTATGGCTACACCTTC. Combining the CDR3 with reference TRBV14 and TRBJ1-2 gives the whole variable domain EAGVTQFPSHSVIEKGQTVTLRCDPISGHDNLYWYRRVMGKEIKFLLHFVKESKQDESGMPNNRFLAERTGGTYSTLKVQPAELEDSGVYFCASSQETVPSLNKFYGYTFGSGTRLTVV.

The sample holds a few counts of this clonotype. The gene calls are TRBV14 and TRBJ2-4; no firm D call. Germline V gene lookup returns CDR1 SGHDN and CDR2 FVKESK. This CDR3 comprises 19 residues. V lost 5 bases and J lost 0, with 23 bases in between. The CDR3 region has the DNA TGTGCCAGCAGCTTACAAACTCGAGAAGGGCAGCTAGCCAAAAACATTCAGTACTTC. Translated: CASSLQTREGQLAKNIQYF.

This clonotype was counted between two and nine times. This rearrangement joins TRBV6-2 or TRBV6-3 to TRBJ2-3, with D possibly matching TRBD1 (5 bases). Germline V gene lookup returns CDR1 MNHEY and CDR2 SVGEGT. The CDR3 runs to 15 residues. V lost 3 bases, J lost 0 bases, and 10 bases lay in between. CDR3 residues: CASSYRQLSTDTQYF. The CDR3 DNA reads TGTGCCAGCAGTTATCGACAGCTTAGCACAGATACGCAGTATTTT.

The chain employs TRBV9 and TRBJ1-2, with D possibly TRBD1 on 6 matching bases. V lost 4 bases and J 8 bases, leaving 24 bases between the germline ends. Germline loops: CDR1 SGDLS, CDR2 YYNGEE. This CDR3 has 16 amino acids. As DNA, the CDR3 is TGTGCCAGCAGCTTCCGACAGGTGGGGCCGGGTGGAGGCTACACCTTC. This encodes CASSFRQVGPGGGYTF.

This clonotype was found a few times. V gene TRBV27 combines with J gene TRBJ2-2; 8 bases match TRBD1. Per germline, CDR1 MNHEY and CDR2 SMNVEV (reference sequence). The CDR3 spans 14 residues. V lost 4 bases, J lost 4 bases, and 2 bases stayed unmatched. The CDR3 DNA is TGTGCCAGCAGTTCGGGACAGGCCACCGGGGAGCTGTTTTTT. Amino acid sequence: CASSSGQATGELFF.

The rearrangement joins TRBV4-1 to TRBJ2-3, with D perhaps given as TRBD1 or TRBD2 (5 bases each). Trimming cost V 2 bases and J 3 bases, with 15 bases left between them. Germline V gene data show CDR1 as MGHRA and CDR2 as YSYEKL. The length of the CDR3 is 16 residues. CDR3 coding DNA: TGCGCCAGCAGCCAAATATCCGGGGCAGAAACAGATACGCAGTATTTT. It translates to CASSQISGAETDTQYF.

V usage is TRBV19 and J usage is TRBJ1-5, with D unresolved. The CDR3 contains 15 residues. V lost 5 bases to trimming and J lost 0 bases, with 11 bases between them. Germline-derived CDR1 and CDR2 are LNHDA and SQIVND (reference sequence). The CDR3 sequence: CASSSPFYSNQPQHF. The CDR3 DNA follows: TGTGCCAGTAGTTCCCCTTTCTATAGCAATCAGCCCCAGCATTTT.

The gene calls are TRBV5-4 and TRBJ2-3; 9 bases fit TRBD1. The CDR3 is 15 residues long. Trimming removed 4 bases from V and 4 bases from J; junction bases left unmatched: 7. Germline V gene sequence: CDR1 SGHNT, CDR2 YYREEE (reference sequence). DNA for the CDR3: TGTGCCAGCAGCGGGGACAGGGTAGCTGCAGATACGCAGTATTTT. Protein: CASSGDRVAADTQYF.

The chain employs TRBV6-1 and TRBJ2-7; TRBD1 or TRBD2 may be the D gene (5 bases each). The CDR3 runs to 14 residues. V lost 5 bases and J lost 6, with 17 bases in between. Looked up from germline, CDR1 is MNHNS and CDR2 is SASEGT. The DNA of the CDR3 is TGTGCCAGCAGTACCCGGGACGTCCGCCTCGAGCAGTACGTC. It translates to CASSTRDVRLEQYV.

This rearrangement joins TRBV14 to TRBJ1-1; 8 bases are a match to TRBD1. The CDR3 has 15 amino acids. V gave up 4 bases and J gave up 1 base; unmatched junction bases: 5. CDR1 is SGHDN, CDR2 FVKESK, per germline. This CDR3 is CASSLWTGKNTEAFF. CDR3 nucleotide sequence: TGTGCCAGCAGCCTTTGGACAGGGAAGAACACTGAAGCTTTCTTT. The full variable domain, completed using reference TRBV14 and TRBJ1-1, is EAGVTQFPSHSVIEKGQTVTLRCDPISGHDNLYWYRRVMGKEIKFLLHFVKESKQDESGMPNNRFLAERTGGTYSTLKVQPAELEDSGVYFCASSLWTGKNTEAFFGQGTRLTVV.

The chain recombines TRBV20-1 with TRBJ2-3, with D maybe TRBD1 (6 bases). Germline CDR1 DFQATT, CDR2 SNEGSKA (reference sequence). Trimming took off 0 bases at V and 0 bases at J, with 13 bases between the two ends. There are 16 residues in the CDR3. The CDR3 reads CSARDQDSSSTDTQYF. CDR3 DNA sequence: TGCAGTGCTAGAGATCAGGACAGTTCTAGCACAGATACGCAGTATTTT.

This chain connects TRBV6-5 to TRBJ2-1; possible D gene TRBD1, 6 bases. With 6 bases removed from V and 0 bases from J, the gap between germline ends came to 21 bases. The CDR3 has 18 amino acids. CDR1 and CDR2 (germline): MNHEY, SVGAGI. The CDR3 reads CASSRTASDSSSYNEQFF. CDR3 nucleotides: TGTGCCAGCAGCCGGACAGCAAGCGACTCTAGCTCCTACAATGAGCAGTTCTTC.

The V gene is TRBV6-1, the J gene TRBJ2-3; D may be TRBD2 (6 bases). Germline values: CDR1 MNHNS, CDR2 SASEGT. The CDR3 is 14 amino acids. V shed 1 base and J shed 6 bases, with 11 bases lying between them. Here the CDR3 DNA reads TGTGCCAGCAGTGAAGGGCAGGCGGGGGATACGCAGTATTTT. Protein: CASSEGQAGDTQYF.

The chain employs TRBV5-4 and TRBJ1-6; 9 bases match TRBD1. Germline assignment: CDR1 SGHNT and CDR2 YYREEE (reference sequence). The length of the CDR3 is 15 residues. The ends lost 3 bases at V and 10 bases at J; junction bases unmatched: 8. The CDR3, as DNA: TGTGCCAGCAGCTCGTTGGACAGGGGAGGATCACCCCTCCACTTT. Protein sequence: CASSSLDRGGSPLHF.

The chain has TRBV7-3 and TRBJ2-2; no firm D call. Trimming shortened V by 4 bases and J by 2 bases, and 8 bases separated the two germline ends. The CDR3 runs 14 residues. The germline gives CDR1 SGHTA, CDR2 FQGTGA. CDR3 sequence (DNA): TGTGCCAGCAGCTCAGTGTCAAACACCGGGGAGCTGTTTTTT. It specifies CASSSVSNTGELFF.

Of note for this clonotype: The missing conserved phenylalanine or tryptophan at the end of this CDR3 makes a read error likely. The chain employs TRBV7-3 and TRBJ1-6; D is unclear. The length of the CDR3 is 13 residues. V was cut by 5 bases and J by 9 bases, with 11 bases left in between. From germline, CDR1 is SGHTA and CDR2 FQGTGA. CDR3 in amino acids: CASSPHLGSPLHS. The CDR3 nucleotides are TGTGCCAGCAGCCCCCACCTGGGTTCACCCCTCCACTCT.

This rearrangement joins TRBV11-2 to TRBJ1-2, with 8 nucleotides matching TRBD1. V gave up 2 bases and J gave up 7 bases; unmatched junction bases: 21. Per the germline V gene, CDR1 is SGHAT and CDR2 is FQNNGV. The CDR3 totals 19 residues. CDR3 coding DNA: TGTGCCAGCAGCTTAAGTCCTCCTTTTAAGGACAGGGACGTGTTTGGCTACACCTTC. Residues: CASSLSPPFKDRDVFGYTF.

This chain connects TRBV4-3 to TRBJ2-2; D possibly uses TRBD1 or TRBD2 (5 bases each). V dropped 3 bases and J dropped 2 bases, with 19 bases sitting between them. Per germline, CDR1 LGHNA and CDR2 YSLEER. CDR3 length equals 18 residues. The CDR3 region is CASSHPPGADINTGELFF. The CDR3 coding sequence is TGCGCCAGCAGCCACCCACCCGGGGCAGATATCAACACCGGGGAGCTGTTTTTT.

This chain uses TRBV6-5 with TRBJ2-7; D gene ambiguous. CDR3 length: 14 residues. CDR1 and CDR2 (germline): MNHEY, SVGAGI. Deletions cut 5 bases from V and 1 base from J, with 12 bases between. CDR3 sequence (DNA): TGTGCCAGCAGTCGCAATCGGGCTTCCTACGAGCAGTACGTC. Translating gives CASSRNRASYEQYV.

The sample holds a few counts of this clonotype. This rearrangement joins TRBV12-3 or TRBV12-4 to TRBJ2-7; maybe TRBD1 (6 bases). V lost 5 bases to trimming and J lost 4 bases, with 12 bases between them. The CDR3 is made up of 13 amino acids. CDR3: CASSGDRRYEQYF. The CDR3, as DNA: TGTGCCAGCAGTGGAGACAGGAGATACGAGCAGTACTTC.

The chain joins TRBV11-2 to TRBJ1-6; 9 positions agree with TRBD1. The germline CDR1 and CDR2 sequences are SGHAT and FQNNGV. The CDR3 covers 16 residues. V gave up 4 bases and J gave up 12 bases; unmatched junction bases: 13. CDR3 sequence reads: CASSSNPPGTGKPLHF. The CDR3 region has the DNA TGTGCCAGCAGCTCGAACCCCCCCGGGACAGGGAAACCCCTCCACTTT.

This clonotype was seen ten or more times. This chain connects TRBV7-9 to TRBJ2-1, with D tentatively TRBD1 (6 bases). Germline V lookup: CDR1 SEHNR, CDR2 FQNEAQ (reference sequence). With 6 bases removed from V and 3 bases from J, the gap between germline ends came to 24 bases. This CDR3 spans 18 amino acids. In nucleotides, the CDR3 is TGTGCCAGCAGGGGGTTGGACAGCGACTATGTTCACTACAATGAGCAGTTCTTC. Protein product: CASRGLDSDYVHYNEQFF.

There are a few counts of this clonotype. As DNA, the CDR3 is TGTGCCAGCAGCCACGCCGACTATGGCTACACCTTC. It yields the protein CASSHADYGYTF. The chain couples TRBV7-9 to TRBJ1-2; D unresolved. The CDR3 totals 12 residues. Trimming took 5 bases from V and 3 from J, leaving 7 bases between them. Per the germline V gene, CDR1 is SEHNR and CDR2 is FQNEAQ (reference sequence).

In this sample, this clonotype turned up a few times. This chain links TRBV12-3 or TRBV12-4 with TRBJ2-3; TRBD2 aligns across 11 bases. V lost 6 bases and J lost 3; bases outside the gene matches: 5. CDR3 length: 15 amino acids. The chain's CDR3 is CASSPTSGATDTQYF. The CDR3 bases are TGTGCCAGCAGCCCGACTAGCGGGGCGACAGATACGCAGTATTTT.

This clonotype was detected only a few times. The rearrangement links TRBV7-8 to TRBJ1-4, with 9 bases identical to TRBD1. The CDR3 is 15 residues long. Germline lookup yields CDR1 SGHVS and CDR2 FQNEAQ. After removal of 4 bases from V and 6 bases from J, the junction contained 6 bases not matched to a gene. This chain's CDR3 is CASSSYRGPDEKLFF. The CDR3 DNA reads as TGTGCCAGCAGCTCCTACAGGGGGCCCGATGAAAAACTGTTTTTT. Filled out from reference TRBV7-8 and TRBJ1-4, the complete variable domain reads GAGVSQSPRYKVAKRGQDVALRCDPISGHVSLFWYQQALGQGPEFLTYFQNEAQLDKSGLPSDRFFAERPEGSVSTLKIQRTQQEDSAVYLCASSSYRGPDEKLFFGSGTQLSVL.

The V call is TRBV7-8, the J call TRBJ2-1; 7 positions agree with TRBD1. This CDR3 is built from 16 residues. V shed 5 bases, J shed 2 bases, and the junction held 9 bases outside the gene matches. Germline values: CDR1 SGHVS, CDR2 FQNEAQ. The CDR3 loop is CASSLRDRVAYNEQFF. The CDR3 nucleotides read TGTGCCAGCAGCCTTCGGGACAGAGTGGCCTACAATGAGCAGTTCTTC.

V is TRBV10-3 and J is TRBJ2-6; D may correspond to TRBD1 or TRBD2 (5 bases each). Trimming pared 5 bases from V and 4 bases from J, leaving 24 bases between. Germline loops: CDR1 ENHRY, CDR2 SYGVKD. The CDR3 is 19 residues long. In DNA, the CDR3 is TGTGCCATCAGTAATGAAGGTTTTGAGGGGTCGTCAGGGGCCAACGTCCTGACTTTC. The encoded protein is CAISNEGFEGSSGANVLTF.

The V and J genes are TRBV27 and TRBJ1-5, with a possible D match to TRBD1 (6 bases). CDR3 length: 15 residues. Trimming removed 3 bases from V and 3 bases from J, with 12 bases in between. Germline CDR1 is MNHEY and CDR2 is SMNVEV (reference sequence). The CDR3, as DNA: TGTGCCAGCAGTTTGCAGGGGCCGGTCAATCAGCCCCAGCATTTT. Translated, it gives CASSLQGPVNQPQHF.

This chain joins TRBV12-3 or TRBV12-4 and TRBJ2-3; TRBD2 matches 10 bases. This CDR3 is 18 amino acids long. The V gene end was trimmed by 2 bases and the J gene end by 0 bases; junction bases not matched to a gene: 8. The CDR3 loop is CASSLTPGLASSTDTQYF. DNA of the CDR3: TGTGCCAGCAGTTTAACACCGGGACTAGCGTCAAGCACAGATACGCAGTATTTT.

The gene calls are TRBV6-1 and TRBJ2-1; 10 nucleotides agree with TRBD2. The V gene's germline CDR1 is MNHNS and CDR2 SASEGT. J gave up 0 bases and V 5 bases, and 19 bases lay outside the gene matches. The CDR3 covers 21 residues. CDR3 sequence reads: CASSPYPIRAGGDSSYNEQFF. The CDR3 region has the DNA TGTGCCAGCAGTCCGTACCCCATTCGAGCGGGGGGGGACAGCTCCTACAATGAGCAGTTCTTC.